The 21 T cell receptor beta chains below come from one sample, sequenced in a study of blood T cell repertoires in COVID-19. The data were produced by immunoSEQ multiplex PCR, yet TCRdb's version contains in-frame clones alone and is incomplete. There are 100,000 to 150,000 clones in the sample; about 80% occur only once, and 3.5% to 4% lies in the top ten. Specimen: peripheral blood. The receptor source for this set is a woman aged 45-65 years with acute or convalescent COVID-19.

This sequence joins TRBV29-1 and TRBJ2-2; unclear D gene. Trimming pared 5 bases from V and 6 bases from J, leaving 7 bases between. Per germline, CDR1 SQVTM and CDR2 ANQGSEA. The CDR3 extends over 11 amino acids. The CDR3 loop reads CSVLAPGELFF. CDR3 nucleotides: TGCAGCGTTTTAGCCCCCGGGGAGCTGTTTTTT.

The chain uses TRBV29-1 and TRBJ1-2; 12 nucleotides match TRBD1. J lost 4 bases, V lost 4 bases, and 10 bases had no gene match. The germline V gene encodes CDR1 SQVTM and CDR2 ANQGSEA. The CDR3 totals 16 residues. The CDR3: CSVAGTGGLTSYGYTF. The CDR3 DNA reads as TGCAGCGTTGCTGGGACAGGGGGCCTCACTTCCTATGGCTACACCTTC.

The chain carries TRBV15 and TRBJ1-3, with TRBD1 as a possible D gene (5 bases). Trimming removed 0 bases at V and 0 bases at J, with 12 bases between. In germline, CDR1 is LNHNV, CDR2 YYDKDF (reference sequence). The CDR3 has 17 amino acids. The CDR3 DNA follows: TGTGCCACCAGCAGAGATACCCAGGGTTCCTCTGGAAACACCATATATTTT. This sequence encodes CATSRDTQGSSGNTIYF.

The V and J genes are TRBV5-6 and TRBJ2-2; D perhaps matches TRBD2 (5 bases). Trimming took 4 bases from V and 5 from J, leaving 18 bases between them. Germline CDR1 SGHDT, CDR2 YYEEEE. This CDR3 is built from 16 residues. The DNA for the CDR3 is TGTGCCAGCAGCCCTCGACTACCTCTCATGACCGGGGAGCTGTTTTTT. It specifies CASSPRLPLMTGELFF.

This sequence joins TRBV10-1 and TRBJ1-1, with 9 bases lining up with TRBD1. The germline CDR1 and CDR2 sequences are WNHNN and SYGVQD (reference sequence). V was clipped by 6 bases and J by 4 bases; unmatched bases: 6. This CDR3 region has 14 residues. CDR3 sequence: CASSDGQGSTEAFF. The CDR3 DNA reads TGCGCCAGCAGCGATGGACAGGGGTCCACTGAAGCTTTCTTT.

V is TRBV25-1 and J is TRBJ1-5; D possibly corresponds to TRBD1 (6 bases). CDR3 length: 18 residues. Trimming cost V 3 bases and J 3 bases, with 21 bases left between them. Germline V gene data show CDR1 as MGHDK and CDR2 as SYGVNS. CDR3: CASSDPITGKCNNQPQHF. The CDR3, as DNA: TGTGCCAGCAGTGACCCCATAACAGGGAAATGTAACAATCAGCCCCAGCATTTT.

This clone showed up just once. The chain combines TRBV10-3 with TRBJ2-1; 11 bases match TRBD2. Trimming at V came to 1 base and at J to 10 bases, leaving 0 bases not matched to a gene. The CDR3 has 13 amino acids. CDR1 ENHRY and CDR2 SYGVKD come from the germline V gene. The CDR3 region is CAISELAGGEQFF. The CDR3 bases are TGTGCCATCAGTGAGTTAGCGGGAGGGGAGCAGTTCTTC.

This clone was seen only a few times. V and J are TRBV10-3 and TRBJ1-5; the D is unclear. V lost 10 bases and J lost 2, with 12 bases in between. The V gene's germline CDR1 is ENHRY and CDR2 SYGVKD. CDR3 size: 13 residues. The CDR3 here is CATLESGNQPQHF. The CDR3 region has the DNA TGTGCCACCCTGGAGTCTGGCAATCAGCCCCAGCATTTT.

The chain combines TRBV30 with TRBJ2-3; D perhaps matches TRBD2 (6 bases). The CDR3 extends over 14 amino acids. The V end lost 5 bases, the J end lost 3 bases, and 15 bases lay between the germline ends. Germline V gene data show CDR1 as GTSNPN and CDR2 as SVGIG (reference sequence). The DNA for the CDR3 is TGTGCCTGGGGATTGGGACTGGGGACAGATACGCAGTATTTT. Protein: CAWGLGLGTDTQYF.

V and J are TRBV27 and TRBJ2-1; the match to TRBD2 covers 10 bases. The CDR3 has 17 residues. After removal of 1 base from V and 3 bases from J, the junction contained 6 bases not matched to a gene. Germline V gene sequence: CDR1 MNHEY, CDR2 SMNVEV (reference sequence). As DNA, the CDR3 is TGTGCCAGCAGTTTATTAACTAGCGGGACCAACTACAATGAGCAGTTCTTC. It specifies CASSLLTSGTNYNEQFF.

The rearrangement joins TRBV3-1 (or the pseudogene TRBV3-2) to TRBJ2-1, with 14 bases identical to TRBD2. This CDR3 is built from 15 residues. Germline CDR1 reads LGHDT; CDR2 reads YNNKEL (reference sequence). Germline trimming cut 6 bases from V and 8 bases from J; bases unmatched to any gene: 6. The CDR3, as DNA: TGTGCCAGCAGGGCCATGGGACTAGCGGGAGATGAGCAGTTCTTC. It is translated as CASRAMGLAGDEQFF.

V usage is TRBV28 and J usage is TRBJ1-5, with 7 bases aligning to TRBD1. There are 14 residues in the CDR3. V was pared by 4 bases and J by 7 bases, with 7 bases of the junction left unmatched. Germline CDR1 and CDR2: MDHEN and SYDVKM. CDR3 bases: TGTGCCAGCAGTTCCATGACAGGGCGGCAGCCCCAGCATTTT. Protein product: CASSSMTGRQPQHF.

The chain carries TRBV7-3 and TRBJ2-7; 12 bases are shared with TRBD1. With V trimmed by 2 bases and J by 5 bases, 4 bases remained unmatched. The germline V gene encodes CDR1 SGHTA and CDR2 FQGTGA. The CDR3 is 15 amino acids. The CDR3: CASSLGTGGNDEQYF. DNA for the CDR3: TGTGCCAGCAGCTTAGGGACAGGGGGCAACGACGAGCAGTACTTC. The variable domain in full, completed from reference TRBV7-3 and TRBJ2-7, reads GAGVSQTPSNKVTEKGKYVELRCDPISGHTALYWYRQSLGQGPEFLIYFQGTGAADDSGLPNDRFFAVRPEGSVSTLKIQRTERGDSAVYLCASSLGTGGNDEQYFGPGTRLTVT.

The rearrangement joins TRBV7-8 to TRBJ2-7, with 9 bases fitting TRBD2. The CDR3 length is 17 residues. Per germline, CDR1 SGHVS and CDR2 FQNEAQ. With 5 bases clipped from V and 2 bases from J, the junction kept 13 bases outside the gene matches. This CDR3 is CASSAGGASGYTYEQYF. The CDR3 nucleotides read TGTGCCAGCAGCGCGGGAGGGGCTAGCGGGTATACCTACGAGCAGTACTTC. The full variable domain, its missing parts supplied by reference TRBV7-8 and TRBJ2-7, is GAGVSQSPRYKVAKRGQDVALRCDPISGHVSLFWYQQALGQGPEFLTYFQNEAQLDKSGLPSDRFFAERPEGSVSTLKIQRTQQEDSAVYLCASSAGGASGYTYEQYFGPGTRLTVT.

V gene TRBV28 combines with J gene TRBJ2-5, with D maybe TRBD2 (6 bases). The CDR3 totals 18 residues. The V gene's germline CDR1 is MDHEN and CDR2 SYDVKM. Trimming stripped 1 base from V and 5 bases from J, with 23 bases between. CDR3 loop: CASSLLLSRPGEEETQYF. CDR3 nucleotide sequence: TGTGCCAGCAGTTTATTACTCTCGCGTCCGGGAGAAGAGGAGACCCAGTACTTC.

J is TRBJ1-5 and V is TRBV5-5; 8 bases match TRBD1. CDR1 and CDR2 from the germline V gene are SGHKS and YYEKEE (reference sequence). The CDR3 has 19 residues. V shed 7 bases, J shed 1 base, and the junction held 19 bases outside the gene matches. CDR3 coding DNA: TGTGCCAGCCCAGATGGTACAGGGGGGAACAGGACGAGCAATCAGCCCCAGCATTTT. Its protein product is CASPDGTGGNRTSNQPQHF.

The chain recombines TRBV5-1 with TRBJ1-2; 7 bases fit TRBD1. After removal of 4 bases from V and 4 bases from J, the junction contained 7 bases not matched to a gene. Germline V lookup: CDR1 SGHRS, CDR2 YFSETQ. The CDR3 sequence is 14 residues long. The CDR3 DNA is TGCGCCAGCAGCAAGGACAGGCCTATCTATGGCTACACCTTC. Protein sequence: CASSKDRPIYGYTF.

This clone showed up just a few times. This CDR3 is CASSKDRGNYGYTF. CDR3 coding DNA: TGTGCCAGTAGTAAAGACAGGGGAAACTATGGCTACACCTTC. The chain has TRBV19 and TRBJ1-2; 8 bases agree with TRBD1. The J segment lost 2 bases and the V segment lost 4 bases, leaving 3 bases of the junction unmatched. Germline V gives CDR1 LNHDA, CDR2 SQIVND (reference sequence). The length of the CDR3 is 14 residues.

The chain couples TRBV5-4 to TRBJ2-1; 10 bases align to TRBD2. Losses at the gene ends were 4 bases for V and 2 bases for J; bases not matched to a gene: 3. The CDR3 has 15 residues. Germline CDR1 SGHNT, CDR2 YYREEE (reference sequence). The DNA for the CDR3 is TGTGCCAGCAGCGCCGGACTAGCGGCCTACAATGAGCAGTTCTTC. Its protein is CASSAGLAAYNEQFF.

The J gene is TRBJ1-5, the V gene TRBV2, with a weak D call TRBD1 (6 bases). V was pared by 9 bases and J by 1 base, with 16 bases between. The CDR3 runs to 15 residues. Germline V gives CDR1 SNHLY, CDR2 FYNNEI. CDR3 amino acids: CASRRATGSNQPQHF. The CDR3 nucleotides are TGTGCCAGTCGACGGGCTACAGGGAGCAATCAGCCCCAGCATTTT.

This chain joins TRBV11-1 and TRBJ1-1, with unresolved D. The V end was cut by 4 bases, the J end by 1 base, with 10 bases between. Germline loops: CDR1 SGHAT, CDR2 FQDESV (reference sequence). This CDR3 is 14 amino acids long. The CDR3 spells CASSSGPKNTEAFF. The CDR3 region has the DNA TGTGCCAGCAGCTCTGGGCCCAAGAACACTGAAGCTTTCTTT.